Described below is a single T cell receptor (beta chain) sequence and its context. The antigen is undetermined. Unique molecular identifiers were incorporated during preparation of the TCRbeta library. TCRdb called the PCR reads again in MiXCR, with one record for every CDR3 protein. The repertoire holds 530,000 or so distinct CDR3 sequences, with 20% to 30% as singletons. This sample stems from a study of T-cell reconstitution after alpha-beta-depleted transplantation in children. Study-wide results and caveats: Alpha-beta T cells present about two months after transplant were reported to originate from several hundred expanded graft clones.

With V trimmed by 2 bases and J by 5 bases, 9 bases remained unmatched. Germline V CDR1 and CDR2: SGHKS, YYEKEE (reference sequence). The CDR3 covers 15 residues. The V call is TRBV5-5, the J call TRBJ2-7; 8 nucleotides agree with TRBD1. The sequence was collected from a boy under three years old with Wiskott-Aldrich syndrome, due to receive a stem cell transplant. The source was PBMCs, collected before TCRalphabeta/CD19-depleted stem cell transplant. CDR3 sequence: CASSFQGQVSHEQYF. For the CDR3, the DNA is TGTGCCAGCAGCTTTCAGGGACAGGTCTCACACGAGCAGTACTTC.